Below, 8 T cell receptor beta chains from the same sample are listed, as sequenced in a study of CXCR3-negative and CXCR3-positive naive CD8 T cells. The TRB cDNA libraries were prepared by 5' RACE with UMI labels. TCRdb re-called the 5' RACE reads and catalogs CDR3 proteins one per entry, DNA excluded. Its table records approximately 88,000 distinct CDR3 sequences. Source material: naive CXCR3- CD8+ T cells from blood. Subset of the sample: CD45RO-CCR7+CD27+CD95- naive CD8+ T cells lacking CXCR3 (TNR3-). Receptors originate from a human donor in good health. Some clones in this sample may be carry-over from other donors' samples.

The CDR3 sequence: CSVVPQGDYGYTF. The chain links TRBV29-1 to TRBJ1-2; the D call from TCRdb, TRBD1, cannot be confirmed without DNA. The CDR3 spans 13 residues. The germline CDR1 and CDR2 sequences are SQVTM and ANQGSEA.

This chain uses TRBV4-1 with TRBJ2-1; the D call from TCRdb, TRBD2, cannot be confirmed without DNA. The CDR3 is made up of 15 amino acids. Germline V lookup: CDR1 MGHRA, CDR2 YSYEKL. The CDR3 region is CASSQVGLASNEQFF.

The chain joins TRBV6-6 to TRBJ2-2; TCRdb proposes TRBD1, but this gene call is untestable without DNA. Looked up from germline, CDR1 is MNHNY and CDR2 is SVGAGI (reference sequence). The CDR3 has 16 residues. CDR3 region: CASSYSLTGDTGELFF.

This chain joins TRBV29-1 and TRBJ2-1; lacking DNA, the TRBD2 call made by TCRdb goes unchecked. CDR3 size: 14 residues. Germline V gene lookup returns CDR1 SQVTM and CDR2 ANQGSEA. The CDR3 is CSAILAGASNEQFF.

The chain combines TRBV6-2 or TRBV6-3 with TRBJ2-5; TCRdb designates TRBD2, a call that cannot be tested without DNA. This CDR3 is 14 amino acids long. Germline values: CDR1 MNHEY, CDR2 SVGEGT. CDR3 sequence: CASSYSASWETQYF.

The rearrangement joins TRBV6-5 to TRBJ2-3. The CDR3 runs to 15 residues. Germline CDR1 reads MNHEY; CDR2 reads SVGAGI. CDR3 amino acids: CASSYSAASTDTQYF.

This chain joins TRBV29-1 and TRBJ1-2; TCRdb picks TRBD1, but there is no DNA to check that call. From germline, CDR1 is SQVTM and CDR2 ANQGSEA. CDR3 length: 16 residues. CDR3 residues: CSVQLAKEGTVVGYTF.

The rearrangement uses TRBV29-1 and TRBJ1-5; lacking DNA, the TRBD1 call made by TCRdb goes unchecked. The CDR3 is made up of 14 amino acids. CDR1 and CDR2 (germline): SQVTM, ANQGSEA. The CDR3 here is CSVAGTGLNQPQHF.